This T cell receptor beta chain was profiled in a study of blood T cell repertoires in COVID-19. Turning to the study itself: Samples taken during acute and convalescent COVID-19 were collected in the United States, Italy and Spain. PBMCs, B-cell-depleted T cells, or T cells were the source of the cDNA or gDNA that made up the material.

This clone was observed a single time. Authors' processing steps: Researchers report that nucleated cell counts were estimated from reference gene primer amplification. TCRdb's copy holds only in-frame clones and misses some; the assay was immunoSEQ multiplex PCR. V and J calls and clone size are those listed in that table; D and trimming were worked out from the DNA. The sample records about 140,000 clones, approximately 86% being singletons. Germline V CDR1 and CDR2: SGHNT, YYREEE (reference sequence). The V segment lost 3 bases and the J segment 6 bases; nucleotides outside the gene matches: 8. The CDR3 contains 14 residues.

The J gene is TRBJ2-7, the V gene TRBV5-4; TRBD2 matches at 8 bases. The TCR comes from a woman in her 50s with acute or convalescent COVID-19. Sequenced input: peripheral blood. This CDR3 is CASSWEAGASEQYF. The CDR3 nucleotides read TGTGCCAGCAGCTGGGAAGCGGGAGCTTCCGAGCAGTACTTC.